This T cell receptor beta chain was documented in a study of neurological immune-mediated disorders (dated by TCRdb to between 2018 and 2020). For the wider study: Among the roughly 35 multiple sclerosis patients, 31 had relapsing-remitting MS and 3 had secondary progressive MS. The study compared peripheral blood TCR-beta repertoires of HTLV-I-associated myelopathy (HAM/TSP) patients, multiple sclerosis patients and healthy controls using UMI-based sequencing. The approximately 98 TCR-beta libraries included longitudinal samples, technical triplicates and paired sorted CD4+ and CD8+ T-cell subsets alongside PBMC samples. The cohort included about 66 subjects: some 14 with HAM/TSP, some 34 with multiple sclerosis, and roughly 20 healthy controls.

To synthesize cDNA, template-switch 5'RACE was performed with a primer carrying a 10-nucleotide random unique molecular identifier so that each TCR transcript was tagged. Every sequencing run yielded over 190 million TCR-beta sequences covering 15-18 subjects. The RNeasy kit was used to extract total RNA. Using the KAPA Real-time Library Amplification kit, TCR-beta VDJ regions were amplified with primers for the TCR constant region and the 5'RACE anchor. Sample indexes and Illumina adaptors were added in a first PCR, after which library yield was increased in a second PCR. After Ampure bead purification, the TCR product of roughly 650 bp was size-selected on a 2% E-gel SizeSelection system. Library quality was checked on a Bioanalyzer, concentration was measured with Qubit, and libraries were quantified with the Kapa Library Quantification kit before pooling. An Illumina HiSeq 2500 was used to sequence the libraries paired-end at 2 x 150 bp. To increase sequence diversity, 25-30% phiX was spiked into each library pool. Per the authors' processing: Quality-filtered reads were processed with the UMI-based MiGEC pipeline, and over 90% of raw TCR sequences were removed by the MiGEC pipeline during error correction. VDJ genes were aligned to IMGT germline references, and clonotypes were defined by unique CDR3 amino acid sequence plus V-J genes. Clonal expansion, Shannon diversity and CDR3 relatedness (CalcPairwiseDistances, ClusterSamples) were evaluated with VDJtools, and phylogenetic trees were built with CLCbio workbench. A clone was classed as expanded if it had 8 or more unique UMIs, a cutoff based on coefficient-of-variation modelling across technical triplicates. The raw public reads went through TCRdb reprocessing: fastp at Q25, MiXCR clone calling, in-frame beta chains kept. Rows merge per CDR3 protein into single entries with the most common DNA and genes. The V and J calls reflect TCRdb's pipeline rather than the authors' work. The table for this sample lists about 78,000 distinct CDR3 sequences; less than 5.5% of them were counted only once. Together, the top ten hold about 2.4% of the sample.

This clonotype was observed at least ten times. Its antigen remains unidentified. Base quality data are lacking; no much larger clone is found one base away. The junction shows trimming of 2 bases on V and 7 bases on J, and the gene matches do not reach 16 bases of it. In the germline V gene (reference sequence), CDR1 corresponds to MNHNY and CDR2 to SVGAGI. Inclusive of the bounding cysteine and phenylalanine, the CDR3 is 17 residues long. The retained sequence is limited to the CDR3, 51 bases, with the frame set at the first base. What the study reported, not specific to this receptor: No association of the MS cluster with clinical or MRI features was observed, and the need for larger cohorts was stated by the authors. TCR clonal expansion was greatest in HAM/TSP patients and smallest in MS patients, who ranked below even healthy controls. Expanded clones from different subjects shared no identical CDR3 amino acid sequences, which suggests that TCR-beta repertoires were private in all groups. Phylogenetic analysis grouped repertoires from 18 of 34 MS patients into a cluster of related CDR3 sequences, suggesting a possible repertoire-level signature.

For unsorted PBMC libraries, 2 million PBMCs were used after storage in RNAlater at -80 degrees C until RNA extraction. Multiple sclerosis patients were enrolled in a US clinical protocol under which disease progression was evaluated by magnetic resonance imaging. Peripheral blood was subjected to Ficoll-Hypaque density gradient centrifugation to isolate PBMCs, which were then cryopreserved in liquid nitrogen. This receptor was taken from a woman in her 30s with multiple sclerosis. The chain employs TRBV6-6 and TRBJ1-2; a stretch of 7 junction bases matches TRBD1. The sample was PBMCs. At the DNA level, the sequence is TGTGCCAGCAGTTACCCCAGGGACAGATGGGAAGCGGGTGGCTACACCTTC. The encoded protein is CASSYPRDRWEAGGYTF.